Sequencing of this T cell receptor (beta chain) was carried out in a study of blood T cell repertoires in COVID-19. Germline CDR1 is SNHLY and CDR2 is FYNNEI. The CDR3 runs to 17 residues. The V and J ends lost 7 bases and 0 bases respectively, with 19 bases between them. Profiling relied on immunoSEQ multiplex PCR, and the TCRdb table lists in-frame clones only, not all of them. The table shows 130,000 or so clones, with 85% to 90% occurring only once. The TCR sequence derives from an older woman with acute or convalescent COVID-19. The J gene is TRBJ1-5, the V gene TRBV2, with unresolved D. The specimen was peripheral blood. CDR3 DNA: TGTGCCAGCAAGCCAGAAGCGGGCGCTCCTAGCAATCAGCCCCAGCATTTT. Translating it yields CASKPEAGAPSNQPQHF.